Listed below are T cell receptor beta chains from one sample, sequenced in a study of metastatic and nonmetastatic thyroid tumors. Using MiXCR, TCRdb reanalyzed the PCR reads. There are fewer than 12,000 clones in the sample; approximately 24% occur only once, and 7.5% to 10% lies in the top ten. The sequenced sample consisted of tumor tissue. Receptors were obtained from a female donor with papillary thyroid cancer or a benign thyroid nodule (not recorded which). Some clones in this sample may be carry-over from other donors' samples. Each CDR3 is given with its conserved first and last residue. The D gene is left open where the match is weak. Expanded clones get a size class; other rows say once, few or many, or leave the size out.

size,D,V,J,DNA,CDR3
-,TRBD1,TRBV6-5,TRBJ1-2,TGTGCCAGCAGTACCTCGGGACAGGTGTATGGCTACACCTTC,CASSTSGQVYGYTF
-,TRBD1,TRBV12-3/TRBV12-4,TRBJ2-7,TGTGCCAGTGTACCCGGGACAGGGGGCAAAGGGCAGTACTTC,CASVPGTGGKGQYF
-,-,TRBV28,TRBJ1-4,TGTGCCAGCGTTCGTTTGGCAGAGAACCCAACTAATGAAAAACTGTTTTTT,CASVRLAENPTNEKLFF
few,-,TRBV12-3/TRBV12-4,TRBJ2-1,TGTGTCAGCAGTCGGGGGAGGGGGGGAACCTACAATGAGCAGTTTTTC,CVSSRGRGGTYNEQFF
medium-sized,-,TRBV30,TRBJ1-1,TGTGCCTGGAGTATCTACCCCAACACTGAAGCTTTCTTT,CAWSIYPNTEAFF
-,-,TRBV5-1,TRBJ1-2,TGCGCCAGCAGCTTGTATCCAGGGAATGGCTACACCTTC,CASSLYPGNGYTF
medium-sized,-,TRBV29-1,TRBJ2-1,TGCAGCGTTGAAGACTACAATGAGCAGTTCTTC,CSVEDYNEQFF
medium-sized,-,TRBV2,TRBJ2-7,TGTGCCAGCAGGGAGCAGGGACCCACGAACGAGCAGTACTTC,CASREQGPTNEQYF
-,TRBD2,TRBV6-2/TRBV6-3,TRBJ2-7,TGTGCCAGCAGTTACTCGATCCAGGGCGGGTTTGGTGCGGGAGACTTCCGTGATCAGTACTTC,CASSYSIQGGFGAGDFRDQYF
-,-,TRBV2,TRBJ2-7,TGTGCCAGCAGTGAGTTTGAGCAGTACTTC,CASSEFEQYF
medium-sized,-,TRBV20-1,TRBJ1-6,TGCAGTGCTAGAGATCAAAGGGTGGGTGGTTCACCCCTCCACTTT,CSARDQRVGGSPLHF
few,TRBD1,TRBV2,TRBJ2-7,TGTGCCAGCAGTGAAGCAGGACAGGGAAACTACGAGCAGTACTTC,CASSEAGQGNYEQYF
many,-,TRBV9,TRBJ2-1,TGTGCCAGCAGCGTAGGACCTAGGGGGGTTGATGAGCAGTTCTTC,CASSVGPRGVDEQFF
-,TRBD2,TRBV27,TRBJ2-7,TGTGCCAGCAGTTTATGCCCTAGCGGTGTTACCTACGAGCAGTACTTC,CASSLCPSGVTYEQYF
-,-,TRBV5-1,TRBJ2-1,TGCGCCAGCAGCTTGGCCTTGGGCGGGCAGCAGTTCTTC,CASSLALGGQQFF
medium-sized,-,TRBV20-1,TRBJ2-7,TGCAGTGCTAGAGTTTCGGAGGGCCTACCCTACGAGCAGTACTTC,CSARVSEGLPYEQYF
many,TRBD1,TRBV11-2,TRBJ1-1,TGTGCCAGCAGCCCCTGGACAGGGAACACTGAAGCTTTCTTT,CASSPWTGNTEAFF
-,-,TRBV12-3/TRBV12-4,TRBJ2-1,TGTGCCAGCAGTGAATCGGGGTGGAGGACCGTCTCGGACAATGAGCAGTTCTTC,CASSESGWRTVSDNEQFF
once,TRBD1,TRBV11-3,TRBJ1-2,TGTGCCAGCAGCGTCCGGGACAGGGGGCCTACCGACTTC,CASSVRDRGPTDF
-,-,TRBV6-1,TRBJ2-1,TGTGCCAGCACCCTACAGTACAATGAGCAGTTCTTC,CASTLQYNEQFF
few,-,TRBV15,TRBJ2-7,TGTGCCACCAGCACACAGAACACATACGAGCAGTACTTC,CATSTQNTYEQYF
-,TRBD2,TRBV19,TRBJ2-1,TGTGCCAGTAGCCATGGACTAGCGGGAGGGGGGGATGAGCAGTTCTTC,CASSHGLAGGGDEQFF
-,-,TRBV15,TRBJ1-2,TGTGCCACCAGCAGAGATCGGTTAGAGGGCGGATACTATGGCTACACCTTC,CATSRDRLEGGYYGYTF
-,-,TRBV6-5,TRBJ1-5,TGTGCCAGCAGTTGGAAGGGCACTAGCAATCAGCCCCAGCATTTT,CASSWKGTSNQPQHF
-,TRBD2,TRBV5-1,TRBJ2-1,TGCGCCAGCAGCTTAAGCGGGAGTGCGAATGAGCAGTTCTTC,CASSLSGSANEQFF
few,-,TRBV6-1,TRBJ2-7,TGTGCCAGCAGCCCAATCGGGCAACTTTCCTACGAGCAGTACTTC,CASSPIGQLSYEQYF
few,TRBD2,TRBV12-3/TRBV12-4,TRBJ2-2,TGTGCCAGCACCTGGGGGGGGACCGGGGAGCTGTTTTTT,CASTWGGTGELFF
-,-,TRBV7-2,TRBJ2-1,TGTGCCAGCAGCTTAAGGGAGCGGAATGAGCAGTTCTTC,CASSLRERNEQFF
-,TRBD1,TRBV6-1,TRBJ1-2,TGTGCCAGCAGATTCACGACAGGGGAAAACTATGGCTACACCTTC,CASRFTTGENYGYTF
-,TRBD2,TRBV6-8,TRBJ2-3,TGTGCCAGCTGTCCCACCGGGACTAGCGGGGGGCTGGATACGCAGTATTTT,CASCPTGTSGGLDTQYF
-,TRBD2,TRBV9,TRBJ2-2,TGTGCCAGCAGCCTAGCGGGAGGGCCTGGCGGGGAGCTGTTTTTT,CASSLAGGPGGELFF
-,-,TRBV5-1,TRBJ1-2,TGCGCCAGCAGAGTTGAGGGTTACTATGGCTACACCTTC,CASRVEGYYGYTF
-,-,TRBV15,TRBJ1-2,TGTGCCACCAGCAGAGATCTCGGAGGGGCGAACTATGGCTACACCTTC,CATSRDLGGANYGYTF
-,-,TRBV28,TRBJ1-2,TGTGCCAGCAGCCCGGAAGGTCGGTGGAATGGCTACACCTTC,CASSPEGRWNGYTF
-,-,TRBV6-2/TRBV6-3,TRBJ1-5,TGTGCCAGCAGTTACTCGTTCCAGGGTAATCAGCCCCAGCATTTT,CASSYSFQGNQPQHF
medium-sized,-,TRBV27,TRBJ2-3,TGTGCCAGCAGTTCCCTACAGGGCCCCGCAAATTTT,CASSSLQGPANF
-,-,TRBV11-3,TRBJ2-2,TGTGCCAGCAGCTCCTGGTTACAGGGGAACACCGGGGAGCTGTTTTTT,CASSSWLQGNTGELFF
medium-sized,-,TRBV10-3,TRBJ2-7,TGTGCCATCAGGACGGGCTCCTACGAGCAGTACTTC,CAIRTGSYEQYF
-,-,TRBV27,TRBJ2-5,TGTGCCAGCAGTCGACCAGCGGGAGAGACCCAGTACTTC,CASSRPAGETQYF
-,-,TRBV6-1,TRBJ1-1,TGTGCCAGTGGGCGGGTGGGGAACACTGAAGCTTTCTTT,CASGRVGNTEAFF
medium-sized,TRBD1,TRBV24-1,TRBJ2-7,TGTGCCACCAGTGACTCGGCAGGGGGTGACGAGCAGTACTTC,CATSDSAGGDEQYF
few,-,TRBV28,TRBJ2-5,TGTGCCAGCAGTTTAGGGGGCAGGGCTCAAGAGACCCAGTACTTC,CASSLGGRAQETQYF
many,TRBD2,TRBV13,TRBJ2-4,TGTGCCAGCAGCCCCAGAGGGGGACTAGCGGGAGGAACCCTAGCCAAAAACATTCAGTACTTC,CASSPRGGLAGGTLAKNIQYF
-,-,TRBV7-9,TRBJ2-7,TGTGCCAGCAGCCCGCAGACTGGGGAAAGGGAGCAGTACTTC,CASSPQTGEREQYF
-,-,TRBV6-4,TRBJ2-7,TGTGCCAGCAGTGAACTAGGGGAGCAGTACTTC,CASSELGEQYF